Listed here is a single TCR beta chain. Data came from immunoSEQ multiplex PCR; TCRdb stores just in-frame clones and leaves some out. Here the sample spans a few hundred thousand clones, roughly 86% being singletons. V gave up 5 bases and J gave up 2 bases, with 7 bases separating them. CDR3 length equals 13 residues. From germline, CDR1 is MNHEY and CDR2 SMNVEV (reference sequence). This record comes from a study of blood T cell repertoires in COVID-19. The TCR originated in a human donor in a cohort sampled during active COVID-19. The chain has TRBV27 and TRBJ1-3; the D is unclear. Sequences were obtained from peripheral blood. CDR3 residues: CASSLAAGNTIYF. The DNA for the CDR3 is TGTGCCAGCAGTCTGGCAGCTGGAAACACCATATATTTT.